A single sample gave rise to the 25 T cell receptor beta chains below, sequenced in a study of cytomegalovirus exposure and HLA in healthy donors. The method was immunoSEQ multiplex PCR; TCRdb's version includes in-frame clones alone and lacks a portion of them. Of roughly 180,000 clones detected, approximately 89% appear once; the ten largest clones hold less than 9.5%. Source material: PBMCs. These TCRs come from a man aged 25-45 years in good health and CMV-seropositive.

CDR3 nucleotides: TGTGCCAGCACCCTAAGGAGGGGACCCGGGGAGCTGTTTTTT. It encodes CASTLRRGPGELFF. The rearrangement joins TRBV6-1 to TRBJ2-2; a weak D match, TRBD2 (6 bases). The CDR3 runs to 14 residues. Germline assignment: CDR1 MNHNS and CDR2 SASEGT. Trimming left V 7 bases short and J 6 bases short, with 15 bases between.

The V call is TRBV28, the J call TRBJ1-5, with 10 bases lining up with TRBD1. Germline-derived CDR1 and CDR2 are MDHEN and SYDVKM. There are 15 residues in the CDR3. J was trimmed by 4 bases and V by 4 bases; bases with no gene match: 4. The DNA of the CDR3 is TGTGCCAGCAGTTCCCCGGACAGGGGGAATCAGCCCCAGCATTTT. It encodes CASSSPDRGNQPQHF.

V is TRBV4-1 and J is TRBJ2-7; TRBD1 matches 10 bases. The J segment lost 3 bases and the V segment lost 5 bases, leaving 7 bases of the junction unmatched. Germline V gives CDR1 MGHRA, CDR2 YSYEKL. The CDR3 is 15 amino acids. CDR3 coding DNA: TGCGCCAGCAGCTATGCCGGGACAGGGGTCTACGAGCAGTACTTC. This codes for CASSYAGTGVYEQYF.

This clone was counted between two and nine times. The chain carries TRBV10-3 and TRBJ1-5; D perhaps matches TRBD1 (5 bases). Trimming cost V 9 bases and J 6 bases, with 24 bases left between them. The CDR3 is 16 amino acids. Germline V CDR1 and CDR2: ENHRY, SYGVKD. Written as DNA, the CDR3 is TGTGCCATGCCGGGAGGGTCGGCAGGGTGGGGTCAGCCCCAGCATTTT. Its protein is CAMPGGSAGWGQPQHF.

For the CDR3, the DNA is TGTGCCAGCAGCTCAACCGGACTGTCCGGAGGTGAGCAGTTCTTC. This codes for CASSSTGLSGGEQFF. The chain has TRBV7-9 and TRBJ2-1, with D tentatively TRBD2 (5 bases). This CDR3 region has 15 residues. The V and J ends lost 4 bases and 9 bases respectively, with 19 bases between them. From germline, CDR1 is SEHNR and CDR2 FQNEAQ (reference sequence).

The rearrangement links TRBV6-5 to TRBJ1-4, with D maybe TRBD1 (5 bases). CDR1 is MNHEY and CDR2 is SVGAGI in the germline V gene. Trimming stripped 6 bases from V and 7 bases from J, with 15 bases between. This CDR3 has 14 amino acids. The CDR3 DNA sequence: TGTGCCAGCAGCCCCGTAGGGGTGGGTGAAAAACTGTTTTTT. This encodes CASSPVGVGEKLFF.

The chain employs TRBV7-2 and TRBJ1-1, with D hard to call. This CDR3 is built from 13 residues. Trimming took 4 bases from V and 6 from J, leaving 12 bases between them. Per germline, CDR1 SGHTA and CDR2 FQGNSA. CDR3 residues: CASSSRSRAEAFF. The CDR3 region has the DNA TGTGCCAGCAGCTCACGCTCGAGGGCTGAAGCTTTCTTT. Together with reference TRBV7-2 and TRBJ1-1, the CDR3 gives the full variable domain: GAGVSQSPSNKVTEKGKDVELRCDPISGHTALYWYRQSLGQGLEFLIYFQGNSAPDKSGLPSDRFSAERTGGSVSTLTIQRTQQEDSAVYLCASSSRSRAEAFFGQGTRLTVV.

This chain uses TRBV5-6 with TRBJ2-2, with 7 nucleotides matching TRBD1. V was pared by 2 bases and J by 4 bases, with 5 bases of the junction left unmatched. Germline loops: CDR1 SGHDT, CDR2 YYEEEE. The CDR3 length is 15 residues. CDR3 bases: TGTGCCAGCAGCTTAGGGCAGGGGGTCACCGGGGAGCTGTTTTTT. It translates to CASSLGQGVTGELFF.

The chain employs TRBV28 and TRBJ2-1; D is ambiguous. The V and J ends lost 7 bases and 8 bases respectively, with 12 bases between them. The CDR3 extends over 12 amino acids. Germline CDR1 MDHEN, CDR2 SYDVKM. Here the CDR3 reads CASTRLAYEQFF. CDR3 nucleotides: TGTGCCAGCACACGACTGGCTTATGAGCAGTTCTTC.

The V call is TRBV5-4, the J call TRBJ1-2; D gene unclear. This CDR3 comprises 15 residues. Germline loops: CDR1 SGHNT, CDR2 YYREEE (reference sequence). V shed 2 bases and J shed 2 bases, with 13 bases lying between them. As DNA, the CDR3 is TGTGCCAGCAGCTTAACCCCCGACGGAAACTATGGCTACACCTTC. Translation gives CASSLTPDGNYGYTF.

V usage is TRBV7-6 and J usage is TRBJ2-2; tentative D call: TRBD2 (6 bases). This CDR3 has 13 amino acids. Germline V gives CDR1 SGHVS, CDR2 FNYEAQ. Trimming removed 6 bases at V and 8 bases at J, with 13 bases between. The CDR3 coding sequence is TGTGCCAGCAGGCCCGGAGGGCCTGGGGAGCTGTTTTTT. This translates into CASRPGGPGELFF. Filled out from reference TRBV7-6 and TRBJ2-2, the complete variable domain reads GAGVSQSPRYKVTKRGQDVALRCDPISGHVSLYWYRQALGQGPEFLTYFNYEAQQDKSGLPNDRFSAERPEGSISTLTIQRTEQRDSAMYRCASRPGGPGELFFGEGSRLTVL.

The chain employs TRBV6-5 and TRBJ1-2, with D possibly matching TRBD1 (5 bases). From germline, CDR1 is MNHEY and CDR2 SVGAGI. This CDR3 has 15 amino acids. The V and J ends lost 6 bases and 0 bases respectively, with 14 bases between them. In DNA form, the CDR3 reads TGTGCCAGCAGCAACCTGGGGCCCACTAACTATGGCTACACCTTC. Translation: CASSNLGPTNYGYTF.

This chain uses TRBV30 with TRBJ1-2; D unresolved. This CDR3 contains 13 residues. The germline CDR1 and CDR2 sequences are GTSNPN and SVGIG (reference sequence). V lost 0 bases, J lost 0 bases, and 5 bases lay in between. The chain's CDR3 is CAWSVGPNYGYTF. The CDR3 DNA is TGTGCCTGGAGTGTCGGGCCTAACTATGGCTACACCTTC.

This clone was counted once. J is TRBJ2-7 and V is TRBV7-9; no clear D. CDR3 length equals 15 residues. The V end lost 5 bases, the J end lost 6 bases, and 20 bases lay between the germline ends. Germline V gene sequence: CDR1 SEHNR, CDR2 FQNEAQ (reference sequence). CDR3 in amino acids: CASSPVWQTSGEQYF. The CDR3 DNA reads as TGTGCCAGCAGCCCCGTCTGGCAGACGTCCGGCGAGCAGTACTTC.

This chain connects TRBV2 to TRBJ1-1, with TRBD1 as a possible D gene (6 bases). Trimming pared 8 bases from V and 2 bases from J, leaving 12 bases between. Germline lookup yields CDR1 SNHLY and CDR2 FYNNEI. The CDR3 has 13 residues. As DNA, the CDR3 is TGTGCCAGCCGCCGGGGGCTAAACACTGAAGCTTTCTTT. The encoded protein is CASRRGLNTEAFF.

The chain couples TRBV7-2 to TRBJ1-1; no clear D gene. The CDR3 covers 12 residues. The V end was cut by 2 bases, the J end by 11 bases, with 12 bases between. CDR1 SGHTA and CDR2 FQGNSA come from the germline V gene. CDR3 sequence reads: CASSLIRSAAFF. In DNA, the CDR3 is TGTGCCAGCAGCTTAATCAGATCAGCGGCTTTCTTT. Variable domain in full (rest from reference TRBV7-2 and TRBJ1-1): GAGVSQSPSNKVTEKGKDVELRCDPISGHTALYWYRQSLGQGLEFLIYFQGNSAPDKSGLPSDRFSAERTGGSVSTLTIQRTQQEDSAVYLCASSLIRSAAFFGQGTRLTVV.

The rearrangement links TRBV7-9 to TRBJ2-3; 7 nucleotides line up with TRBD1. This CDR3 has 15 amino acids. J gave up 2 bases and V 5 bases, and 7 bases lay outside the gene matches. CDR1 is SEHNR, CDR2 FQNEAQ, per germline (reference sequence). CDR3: CASSQKGADTDTQYF. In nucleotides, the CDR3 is TGTGCCAGCAGCCAGAAGGGGGCCGACACAGATACGCAGTATTTT.

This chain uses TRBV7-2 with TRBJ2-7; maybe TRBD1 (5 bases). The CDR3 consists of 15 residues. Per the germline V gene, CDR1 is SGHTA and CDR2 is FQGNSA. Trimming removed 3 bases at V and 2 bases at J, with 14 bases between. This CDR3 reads CASSFGHTGAYEQYF. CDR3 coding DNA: TGTGCCAGCAGCTTCGGTCACACAGGCGCCTACGAGCAGTACTTC. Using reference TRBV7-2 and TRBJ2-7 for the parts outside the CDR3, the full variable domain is GAGVSQSPSNKVTEKGKDVELRCDPISGHTALYWYRQSLGQGLEFLIYFQGNSAPDKSGLPSDRFSAERTGGSVSTLTIQRTQQEDSAVYLCASSFGHTGAYEQYFGPGTRLTVT.

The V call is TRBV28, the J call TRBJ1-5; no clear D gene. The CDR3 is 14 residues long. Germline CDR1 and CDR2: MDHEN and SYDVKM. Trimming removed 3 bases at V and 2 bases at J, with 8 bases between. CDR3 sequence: CASSFLRRNQPQHF. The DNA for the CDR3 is TGTGCCAGCAGTTTTCTCAGGCGCAATCAGCCCCAGCATTTT.

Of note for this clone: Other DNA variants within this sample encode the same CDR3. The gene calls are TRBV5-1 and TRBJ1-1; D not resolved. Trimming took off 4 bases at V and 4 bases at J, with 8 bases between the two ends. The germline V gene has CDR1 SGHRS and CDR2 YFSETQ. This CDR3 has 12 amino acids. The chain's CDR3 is CASSLVGTEAFF. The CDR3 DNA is TGCGCCAGCAGCCTCGTAGGCACTGAAGCTTTCTTT.

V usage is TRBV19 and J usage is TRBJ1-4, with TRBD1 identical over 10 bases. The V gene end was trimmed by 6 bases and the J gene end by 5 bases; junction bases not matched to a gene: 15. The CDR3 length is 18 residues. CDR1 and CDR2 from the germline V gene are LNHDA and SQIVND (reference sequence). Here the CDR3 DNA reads TGTGCCAGTAGCCGACTCCGGGACAGGGGAGAGGCGAATGAAAAACTGTTTTTT. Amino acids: CASSRLRDRGEANEKLFF.

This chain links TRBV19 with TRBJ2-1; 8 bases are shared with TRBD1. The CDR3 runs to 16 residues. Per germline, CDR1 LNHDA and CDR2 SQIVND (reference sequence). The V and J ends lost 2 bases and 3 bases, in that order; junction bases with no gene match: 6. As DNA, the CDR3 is TGTGCCAGTAGTATACGGGGGACAGGAGTCTACAATGAGCAGTTCTTC. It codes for CASSIRGTGVYNEQFF.

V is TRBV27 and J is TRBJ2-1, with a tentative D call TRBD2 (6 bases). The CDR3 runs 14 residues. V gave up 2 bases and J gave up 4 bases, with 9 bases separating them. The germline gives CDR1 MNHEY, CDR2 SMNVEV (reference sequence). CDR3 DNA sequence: TGTGCCAGCAGTTTACAGGGAGGATACAATGAGCAGTTCTTC. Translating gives CASSLQGGYNEQFF.

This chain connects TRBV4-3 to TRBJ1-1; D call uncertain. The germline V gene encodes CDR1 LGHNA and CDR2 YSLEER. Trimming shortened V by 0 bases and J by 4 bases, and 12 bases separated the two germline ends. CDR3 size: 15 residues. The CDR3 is CASSQDRSSGTEAFF. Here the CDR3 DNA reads TGCGCCAGCAGCCAAGATCGCTCCTCGGGCACTGAAGCTTTCTTT.

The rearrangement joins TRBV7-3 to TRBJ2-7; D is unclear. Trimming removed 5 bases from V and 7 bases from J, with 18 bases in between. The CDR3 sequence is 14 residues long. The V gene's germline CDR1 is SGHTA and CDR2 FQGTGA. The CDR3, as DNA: TGTGCCAGCAGCGCGAGCGCATGGAGAGGAGAGCAGTACTTC. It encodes CASSASAWRGEQYF.